The 26 T cell receptor beta chains below come from one sample, sequenced in a study of blood T cell repertoires in COVID-19. The repertoire was sequenced with immunoSEQ multiplex PCR; TCRdb's copy has only in-frame clones and lacks some. The sample records 75,000 to 90,000 clones, 91% being singletons. Sequenced input: peripheral blood. Every receptor here comes from a woman in her forties or fifties in a cohort sampled during active COVID-19.

V usage is TRBV5-1 and J usage is TRBJ2-7; perhaps TRBD2 as D (5 bases). CDR1 and CDR2 from the germline V gene are SGHRS and YFSETQ. Deletions cut 2 bases from V and 7 bases from J, with 13 bases between. There are 13 residues in the CDR3. Written as DNA, the CDR3 is TGCGCCAGCAGCTTTCCCGACGGCGGGGAGCAGTACTTC. Its translation: CASSFPDGGEQYF.

The rearrangement uses TRBV9 and TRBJ2-1, with 8 bases matching TRBD2. The V gene's germline CDR1 is SGDLS and CDR2 YYNGEE. There are 16 residues in the CDR3. Trimming cost V 3 bases and J 4 bases; bases outside gene matches: 9. CDR3 in DNA: TGTGCCAGCAGCGCCCCTGGGGCGGGAGGATACAATGAGCAGTTCTTC. Amino acids: CASSAPGAGGYNEQFF.

V gene TRBV11-2 combines with J gene TRBJ2-7; 8 nucleotides agree with TRBD1. Germline V gene sequence: CDR1 SGHAT, CDR2 FQNNGV. Trimming cost V 5 bases and J 3 bases; bases outside gene matches: 12. The CDR3 is made up of 16 amino acids. The CDR3 coding sequence is TGTGCCAGCAGCCCAAAGGCGGGACAGGCTTACTACGAGCAGTACTTC. Protein sequence: CASSPKAGQAYYEQYF.

In its sample, this clone was seen a few times. The J gene is TRBJ1-6, the V gene TRBV14; D is uncertain. Per the germline V gene, CDR1 is SGHDN and CDR2 is FVKESK. This CDR3 comprises 12 residues. Trimming stripped 3 bases from V and 9 bases from J, with 6 bases between. The chain's CDR3 is CASSHSVSPLHF. Written as DNA, the CDR3 is TGTGCCAGCAGCCATTCGGTTTCACCCCTCCACTTT.

The V and J genes are TRBV2 and TRBJ1-1, with 9 bases that match TRBD1. Germline V gene sequence: CDR1 SNHLY, CDR2 FYNNEI. The V gene end was trimmed by 5 bases and the J gene end by 1 base; junction bases not matched to a gene: 2. The CDR3 length is 14 residues. CDR3 in amino acids: CASSRQGENTEAFF. The CDR3 nucleotides read TGTGCCAGCAGTAGACAGGGGGAGAACACTGAAGCTTTCTTT.

The chain joins TRBV6-5 to TRBJ1-5; 7 bases match TRBD1. V lost 7 bases, J lost 9 bases, and 12 bases stayed unmatched. Germline CDR1 MNHEY, CDR2 SVGAGI. The CDR3 has 14 amino acids. In DNA form, the CDR3 reads TGTGCCAGCACCTCCGGACAGGTCTCAGGGCCCCAGCATTTT. Translating gives CASTSGQVSGPQHF.

This clone was found once. The chain couples TRBV3-1 (or the pseudogene TRBV3-2) to TRBJ1-3, with 7 bases aligning to TRBD1. J lost 2 bases, V lost 4 bases, and 5 bases had no gene match. Germline CDR1 and CDR2: LGHDT and YNNKEL (reference sequence). The CDR3 length is 15 residues. The CDR3 nucleotides are TGTGCCAGCAGCCCTGACAGGGCTGCTGGAAACACCATATATTTT. Translation: CASSPDRAAGNTIYF.

The chain couples TRBV27 to TRBJ1-1; no firm D call. CDR3 length equals 15 residues. Trimming left V 6 bases short and J 1 base short, with 15 bases between. CDR1 and CDR2 (germline): MNHEY, SMNVEV (reference sequence). CDR3 amino acids: CASRPFPAGNTEAFF. The CDR3 DNA follows: TGTGCCAGCAGGCCCTTCCCTGCCGGGAACACTGAAGCTTTCTTT.

This chain uses TRBV21-1 with TRBJ1-5; the table gives TRBD1 as D, unverified against the DNA. TRBV21-1 is a known pseudogene. The CDR3 has 18 amino acids. Here the CDR3 reads CASSKRQGAKLSNQPQHF. The DNA for the CDR3 is TGTGCCAGCAGCAAAAGGCAGGGGGCTAAACTTAGCAATCAGCCCCAGCATTTT.

CDR3 sequence (DNA): TGTGCCAGCAGTTTGTCCCGACTAGCCAAAAACATTCAGTACTTC. This codes for CASSLSRLAKNIQYF. V usage is TRBV28 and J usage is TRBJ2-4, with D uncertain. This CDR3 has 15 amino acids. V lost 3 bases, J lost 0 bases, and 9 bases lay in between. Germline V gene sequence: CDR1 MDHEN, CDR2 SYDVKM.

Written as DNA, the CDR3 is TGCAGTGCTAGTATGGCAGCGCTAGCAACTAATGAAAAACTGTTTTTT. Protein sequence: CSASMAALATNEKLFF. V is TRBV20-1 and J is TRBJ1-4; D remains ambiguous. The V and J ends lost 3 bases and 0 bases respectively, with 14 bases between them. The CDR3 consists of 16 residues. Germline CDR1 and CDR2: DFQATT and SNEGSKA (reference sequence).

The V gene is TRBV12-5, the J gene TRBJ1-2, with D unclear. CDR1 LGHNT and CDR2 FRNRAP come from the germline V gene. This CDR3 is built from 13 residues. V dropped 2 bases and J dropped 7 bases, with 11 bases sitting between them. CDR3 nucleotide sequence: TGTGCTAGTGGTTTGAAGAGGGATCCTGGCTACACCTTC. Translating it yields CASGLKRDPGYTF.

The chain has TRBV7-2 and TRBJ1-5; the D is unclear. Germline loops: CDR1 SGHTA, CDR2 FQGNSA. V dropped 4 bases and J dropped 5 bases, with 9 bases sitting between them. The CDR3 has 13 amino acids. The CDR3 loop reads CASSSQEDQPQHF. CDR3 nucleotides: TGTGCCAGCAGCTCCCAGGAGGATCAGCCCCAGCATTTT.

The genes are TRBV6-5 and TRBJ2-7; 7 bases are shared with TRBD2. The CDR3 runs to 15 residues. The trim removed 9 bases at V and 3 bases at J, leaving 14 bases unmatched. Germline V gene data show CDR1 as MNHEY and CDR2 as SVGAGI. The CDR3 nucleotides read TGTGCCAGTCCTCCCCTCCGCGGGAGTGTCTACGAGCAGTACTTC. Translation gives CASPPLRGSVYEQYF.

This chain uses TRBV11-3 with TRBJ2-1; the match to TRBD2 covers 14 bases. Per the germline V gene, CDR1 is SGHNT and CDR2 is YENEEA. This CDR3 region has 15 residues. Trimming cost V 0 bases and J 8 bases; bases outside gene matches: 0. CDR3 protein: CASSLEGLAGDEQFF. The CDR3, as DNA: TGTGCCAGCAGCTTAGAGGGACTAGCGGGAGATGAGCAGTTCTTC.

The chain recombines TRBV28 with TRBJ2-7, with 8 bases fitting TRBD1. The CDR3 extends over 14 amino acids. V was pared by 4 bases and J by 4 bases, with 6 bases of the junction left unmatched. CDR1 MDHEN and CDR2 SYDVKM come from the germline V gene. CDR3 region: CASSSGQATYEQYF. The DNA for the CDR3 is TGTGCCAGCAGTTCGGGACAGGCGACTTACGAGCAGTACTTC.

With regard to this clone: This same CDR3 is encoded by further DNA sequences in the sample. V is TRBV9 and J is TRBJ1-5, with a tentative D call TRBD1 (6 bases). Germline-derived CDR1 and CDR2 are SGDLS and YYNGEE. The V end lost 0 bases, the J end lost 3 bases, and 10 bases lay between the germline ends. This CDR3 spans 15 amino acids. The CDR3 spells CASSVGQGSNQPQHF. In DNA, the CDR3 is TGTGCCAGCAGCGTAGGCCAGGGGTCCAATCAGCCCCAGCATTTT.

This clone occurred a few times. The chain joins TRBV11-2 to TRBJ1-6, with 8 bases matching TRBD1. V lost 3 bases to trimming and J lost 11 bases; unmatched junction nucleotides: 3. CDR3 length equals 13 residues. Germline CDR1 and CDR2: SGHAT and FQNNGV. The chain's CDR3 is CASSFTQGAPLHF. CDR3 coding DNA: TGTGCCAGCAGCTTTACACAGGGGGCACCCCTCCACTTT. Drawing the rest from reference TRBV11-2 and TRBJ1-6, the complete variable domain is EAGVAQSPRYKIIEKRQSVAFWCNPISGHATLYWYQQILGQGPKLLIQFQNNGVVDDSQLPKDRFSAERLKGVDSTLKIQPAKLEDSAVYLCASSFTQGAPLHFGNGTRLTVT.

This rearrangement joins TRBV28 to TRBJ2-1, with TRBD1 identical over 9 bases. The V segment lost 6 bases and the J segment 6 bases; nucleotides outside the gene matches: 9. This CDR3 has 15 amino acids. Per the germline V gene, CDR1 is MDHEN and CDR2 is SYDVKM. The CDR3 sequence is CASRIQGAQGNEQFF. As DNA, the CDR3 is TGTGCCAGCAGAATACAGGGGGCCCAGGGCAATGAGCAGTTCTTC.

J is TRBJ2-1 and V is TRBV5-1, with 8 bases that match TRBD1. The germline CDR1 and CDR2 sequences are SGHRS and YFSETQ. The CDR3 is 14 residues long. J lost 4 bases, V lost 4 bases, and 4 bases had no gene match. The CDR3 region is CASSPGQEYNEQFF. The CDR3 DNA reads as TGCGCCAGCAGCCCGGGACAGGAGTACAATGAGCAGTTCTTC.

V usage is TRBV5-6 and J usage is TRBJ2-1; no clear D gene. From germline, CDR1 is SGHDT and CDR2 YYEEEE. The V end was cut by 1 base, the J end by 7 bases, with 6 bases between. The CDR3 runs to 12 residues. The CDR3 region has the DNA TGTGCCAGCAGCTTGCCGGTAAATGAGCAGTTCTTC. Its protein is CASSLPVNEQFF.

The chain couples TRBV6-1 to TRBJ2-1; 9 bases are a match to TRBD2. Germline values: CDR1 MNHNS, CDR2 SASEGT. V gave up 0 bases and J gave up 7 bases; unmatched junction bases: 13. There are 18 residues in the CDR3. CDR3 in amino acids: CASSEAPLAGTIRNEQFF. The CDR3 region has the DNA TGTGCCAGCAGTGAAGCGCCGCTAGCGGGAACGATAAGGAATGAGCAGTTCTTC.

The gene calls are TRBV6-2 or TRBV6-3 and TRBJ2-7; 7 bases are shared with TRBD2. CDR1 MNHEY and CDR2 SVGEGT come from the germline V gene. This CDR3 is built from 14 residues. The J segment lost 1 base and the V segment lost 5 bases, leaving 5 bases of the junction unmatched. This chain's CDR3 is CASSPGLQSYEQYF. DNA of the CDR3: TGTGCCAGCAGTCCGGGACTACAATCCTACGAGCAGTACTTC.

The chain carries TRBV6-6 and TRBJ2-7; 9 bases map to TRBD1. Germline-derived CDR1 and CDR2 are MNHNY and SVGAGI (reference sequence). The J segment lost 4 bases and the V segment lost 6 bases, leaving 7 bases of the junction unmatched. The CDR3 has 14 residues. The CDR3 nucleotides are TGTGCCAGCAGGACCGGACAGGGGAGGTACGAGCAGTACTTC. It codes for CASRTGQGRYEQYF.

The gene calls are TRBV5-6 and TRBJ1-3; 8 positions agree with TRBD1. The V gene's germline CDR1 is SGHDT and CDR2 YYEEEE. The V gene end was trimmed by 2 bases and the J gene end by 0 bases; junction bases not matched to a gene: 4. This CDR3 comprises 16 residues. The CDR3 DNA follows: TGTGCCAGCAGCTTACAGGGGGTGCGCTCTGGAAACACCATATATTTT. The encoded protein is CASSLQGVRSGNTIYF.

This sequence joins TRBV6-1 and TRBJ2-7, with a possible D match to TRBD1 (5 bases). Germline CDR1 MNHNS, CDR2 SASEGT. The V gene lost 2 bases and the J gene lost 5 bases, with 16 bases spanning the gap. The CDR3 sequence is 15 residues long. CDR3 residues: CASSESPAGFDEQYF. For the CDR3, the DNA is TGTGCCAGCAGTGAATCACCGGCAGGGTTCGACGAGCAGTACTTC.